The 23 T cell receptor beta chains presented below share a single source sample, sequenced in a study of cytomegalovirus exposure and HLA in healthy donors. The PCR contained 60 Vbeta and 13 Jbeta primers. Assay: immunoSEQ multiplex PCR; the TCRdb copy retains only in-frame clones and omits some. The sample carries approximately 160,000 clones, under 85% recorded once. The sample comprised PBMCs. All receptors derive from a man between 18 and 35 years old in good health and CMV-seronegative.

This chain links TRBV12-5 with TRBJ2-7; D gene ambiguous. Per germline, CDR1 LGHNT and CDR2 FRNRAP. V lost 0 bases and J lost 0, with 15 bases in between. This CDR3 comprises 17 residues. CDR3 amino acids: CASGLVFPYLSSYEQYF. The CDR3, as DNA: TGTGCTAGTGGTTTGGTATTTCCGTATTTGAGCTCCTACGAGCAGTACTTC.

This chain uses TRBV28 with TRBJ2-7; weak D call: TRBD1 (6 bases). Trimming removed 6 bases at V and 7 bases at J, with 7 bases between. Germline lookup yields CDR1 MDHEN and CDR2 SYDVKM. This CDR3 comprises 10 residues. The CDR3 DNA reads TGTGCCAGCAGCCAGGGGGAGCAGTACTTC. Translating it yields CASSQGEQYF.

This chain uses TRBV30 with TRBJ2-7; weak D call: TRBD1 (6 bases). CDR1 and CDR2 (germline): GTSNPN, SVGIG (reference sequence). V was trimmed by 0 bases and J by 0 bases, leaving 9 bases between them. The CDR3 totals 14 residues. CDR3 DNA: TGTGCCTGGAGTGTAGGGGGTAGCTCCTACGAGCAGTACTTC. Protein: CAWSVGGSSYEQYF.

This rearrangement joins TRBV5-4 to TRBJ1-1; TRBD1 is a possible D gene (6 bases). V shed 0 bases and J shed 1 base, with 7 bases lying between them. Germline values: CDR1 SGHNT, CDR2 YYREEE (reference sequence). This CDR3 is built from 14 residues. The CDR3 loop reads CASSLEQGNTEAFF. The CDR3 DNA reads TGTGCCAGCAGCTTGGAACAGGGGAACACTGAAGCTTTCTTT.

The chain combines TRBV27 with TRBJ1-5; a weak D match, TRBD1 (6 bases). V lost 5 bases, J lost 4 bases, and 12 bases lay in between. This CDR3 contains 14 residues. Per the germline V gene, CDR1 is MNHEY and CDR2 is SMNVEV (reference sequence). CDR3 DNA sequence: TGTGCCAGCAGTGGTCTGGACAGTAATCAGCCCCAGCATTTT. It yields the protein CASSGLDSNQPQHF.

This clone was seen a single time. The gene calls are TRBV5-6 and TRBJ2-1, with D maybe TRBD1 (6 bases). V lost 4 bases to trimming and J lost 1 base, with 15 bases between them. Germline lookup yields CDR1 SGHDT and CDR2 YYEEEE. This CDR3 spans 16 amino acids. CDR3 DNA sequence: TGTGCCAGCAGCGTGAACAGGGAGCTATCCTACAATGAGCAGTTCTTC. Translated: CASSVNRELSYNEQFF.

The CDR3 loop reads CAWSEGGGAGQPQHF. CDR3 coding DNA: TGTGCCTGGAGTGAGGGAGGTGGGGCTGGCCAGCCCCAGCATTTT. The rearrangement uses TRBV30 and TRBJ1-5, with a weak D call TRBD1 (5 bases). Germline V gene sequence: CDR1 GTSNPN, CDR2 SVGIG (reference sequence). Trimming took off 1 base at V and 7 bases at J, with 17 bases between the two ends. CDR3 length equals 15 residues.

The chain recombines TRBV28 with TRBJ1-5; 10 nucleotides match TRBD1. The CDR3 spans 13 residues. J lost 4 bases, V lost 10 bases, and 4 bases had no gene match. In germline, CDR1 is MDHEN, CDR2 SYDVKM. CDR3 in amino acids: CATRTGGNQPQHF. In DNA, the CDR3 is TGTGCCACACGGACAGGGGGAAATCAGCCCCAGCATTTT.

The gene calls are TRBV4-1 and TRBJ1-4, with 9 bases aligning to TRBD1. The CDR3 consists of 14 residues. Looked up from germline, CDR1 is MGHRA and CDR2 is YSYEKL. V lost 0 bases and J lost 7; bases outside the gene matches: 0. The CDR3 DNA follows: TGCGCCAGCAGCCAAGAGGACAGGGGTGAAAAACTGTTTTTT. It translates to CASSQEDRGEKLFF.

The chain links TRBV27 to TRBJ2-7; tentative D call: TRBD1 (6 bases). The CDR3 is made up of 14 amino acids. Germline-derived CDR1 and CDR2 are MNHEY and SMNVEV (reference sequence). The V end lost 6 bases, the J end lost 5 bases, and 17 bases lay between the germline ends. The CDR3 nucleotides read TGTGCCAGCAGGGTAACAGGGAGAGCCCACGAGCAGTACTTC. It translates to CASRVTGRAHEQYF.

This sequence joins TRBV19 and TRBJ2-4, with D unresolved. Germline V gives CDR1 LNHDA, CDR2 SQIVND (reference sequence). Trimming cost V 1 base and J 0 bases, with 7 bases left between them. This CDR3 comprises 15 residues. The DNA of the CDR3 is TGTGCCAGTAGTATAGGAGTCTTAGCCAAAAACATTCAGTACTTC. Translating gives CASSIGVLAKNIQYF. Full variable domain (missing parts from reference TRBV19 and TRBJ2-4): DGGITQSPKYLFRKEGQNVTLSCEQNLNHDAMYWYRQDPGQGLRLIYYSQIVNDFQKGDIAEGYSVSREKKESFPLTVTSAQKNPTAFYLCASSIGVLAKNIQYFGAGTRLSVL.

The chain is built from TRBV10-3 and TRBJ2-7; TRBD1 matches 8 bases. This CDR3 is built from 12 residues. The germline CDR1 and CDR2 sequences are ENHRY and SYGVKD. The V gene end was trimmed by 4 bases and the J gene end by 5 bases; junction bases not matched to a gene: 1. The CDR3 sequence is CAISGQGNEQYF. CDR3 DNA sequence: TGTGCCATCAGTGGACAGGGGAACGAGCAGTACTTC.

V usage is TRBV2 and J usage is TRBJ2-1, with a possible D match to TRBD2 (5 bases). The CDR3 runs to 14 residues. Between the trimmed V and J ends, which lost 4 bases and 2 bases, there was a span of 9 bases. Germline loops: CDR1 SNHLY, CDR2 FYNNEI. In nucleotides, the CDR3 is TGTGCCAGCAGTGCTAGCTCGGCCTACAATGAGCAGTTCTTC. Encoded protein: CASSASSAYNEQFF.

The rearrangement links TRBV5-1 to TRBJ1-1; 10 positions match TRBD1. Trimming removed 4 bases from V and 5 bases from J; junction bases left unmatched: 8. The germline V gene encodes CDR1 SGHRS and CDR2 YFSETQ. CDR3 length: 15 amino acids. The CDR3 DNA reads as TGCGCCAGCAGCCCCTGGACAGGGGGGCGAACTGAAGCTTTCTTT. Amino acids: CASSPWTGGRTEAFF.

J is TRBJ2-3 and V is TRBV30; maybe TRBD2 (6 bases). Trimming stripped 1 base from V and 2 bases from J, with 10 bases between. Germline V gene sequence: CDR1 GTSNPN, CDR2 SVGIG (reference sequence). The CDR3 runs 14 residues. CDR3 protein: CAWSGGGATDTQYF. DNA of the CDR3: TGTGCCTGGAGTGGGGGCGGGGCCACAGATACGCAGTATTTT.

The chain is built from TRBV19 and TRBJ2-4, with a possible D match to TRBD2 (7 bases). The CDR3 runs 17 residues. CDR1 and CDR2 (germline): LNHDA, SQIVND (reference sequence). V was trimmed by 1 base and J by 0 bases, leaving 13 bases between them. The CDR3 DNA is TGTGCCAGTAGTATAGTGGGTGGGGGGGCAGCCAAAAACATTCAGTACTTC. Its translation is CASSIVGGGAAKNIQYF.

The rearrangement uses TRBV7-9 and TRBJ2-2; perhaps TRBD2 as D (5 bases). The V end was cut by 3 bases, the J end by 3 bases, with 8 bases between. Germline assignment: CDR1 SEHNR and CDR2 FQNEAQ (reference sequence). This CDR3 is 14 amino acids long. CDR3 protein: CASSFGIYTGELFF. The CDR3, as DNA: TGTGCCAGCAGCTTCGGGATCTACACCGGGGAGCTGTTTTTT.

The chain carries TRBV7-3 and TRBJ2-3, with 10 nucleotides matching TRBD2. CDR3 size: 15 residues. Germline CDR1 reads SGHTA; CDR2 reads FQGTGA. Trimming took 4 bases from V and 2 from J; bases not matched to a gene: 3. CDR3 nucleotides: TGTGCCAGCAGCTCTAGCGGGAGAGACACAGATACGCAGTATTTT. It encodes CASSSSGRDTDTQYF.

This clone was counted a few times. The J gene is TRBJ1-1, the V gene TRBV6-5; weak D call: TRBD1 (5 bases). The germline V gene has CDR1 MNHEY and CDR2 SVGAGI. CDR3 length: 12 residues. V lost 6 bases and J 6 bases, leaving 11 bases between the germline ends. The CDR3, as DNA: TGTGCCAGCAGCCCTACAGGTTCTGAAGCTTTCTTT. It codes for CASSPTGSEAFF.

The chain links TRBV5-1 to TRBJ2-1; the D gene is possibly TRBD1 (6 bases). Trimming took 1 base from V and 4 from J, leaving 12 bases between them. The germline V gene encodes CDR1 SGHRS and CDR2 YFSETQ. This CDR3 has 15 residues. CDR3 nucleotide sequence: TGCGCCAGCAGCTTGACAGGACAGACATACAATGAGCAGTTCTTC. Amino acids: CASSLTGQTYNEQFF.

This clone came up a few times. The V and J genes are TRBV27 and TRBJ1-4; unclear D gene. CDR1 and CDR2 (germline): MNHEY, SMNVEV (reference sequence). CDR3 length: 14 residues. V lost 10 bases, J lost 7 bases, and 19 bases lay in between. This chain's CDR3 is CATLDRVGGEKLFF. The CDR3 nucleotides are TGTGCCACCCTAGATCGGGTAGGCGGTGAAAAACTGTTTTTT.

This sequence joins TRBV10-3 and TRBJ2-7; no firm D call. The CDR3 spans 12 residues. Between the trimmed V and J ends, which lost 8 bases and 2 bases, there was a span of 10 bases. Germline V gene sequence: CDR1 ENHRY, CDR2 SYGVKD. CDR3 residues: CAISTNTYEQYF. The DNA of the CDR3 is TGTGCCATCTCCACGAACACCTACGAGCAGTACTTC.

J is TRBJ1-2 and V is TRBV27; D possibly corresponds to TRBD1 (5 bases). This CDR3 is 16 amino acids long. Between the trimmed V and J ends, which lost 11 bases and 4 bases, there was a span of 26 bases. Germline V CDR1 and CDR2: MNHEY, SMNVEV (reference sequence). The CDR3: CAGTPAGARGVYGYTF. The CDR3, as DNA: TGTGCCGGCACCCCCGCCGGGGCCCGGGGGGTCTATGGCTACACCTTC.